The clone carrying this T cell receptor beta chain occurred a few times. CDR3 length: 16 residues. In germline, CDR1 is SGHTA, CDR2 FQGNSA. Trimming at V came to 1 base and at J to 3 bases, leaving 6 bases not matched to a gene. The data were taken from a study of beta chain features in type 1 diabetes. Expressed TCRB transcripts got sequenced, as all isolated RNA was reverse transcribed. Using immunoSEQ multiplex PCR, the repertoire was profiled, and TCRdb retains in-frame clones only, with some absent. The table has over 150,000 clones, more than 10% seen once; the top ten hold roughly 0.56%. This TCR derives from a woman under 30 in good health. The V gene is TRBV7-2, the J gene TRBJ2-7, with 10 bases fitting TRBD2. The sequenced material came from central memory CD4+ T cells from blood. CDR3 bases: TGTGCCAGCAGCTTAGGGGTAGCGGGGGGTTTCTACGAGCAGTACTTC. Translation gives CASSLGVAGGFYEQYF.